This TCR beta chain came from a study of PD-L1 blockade in urothelial cancer. Trimming left V 4 bases short and J 1 base short, with 8 bases between. The germline V gene encodes CDR1 SGHRS and CDR2 YFSETQ. The CDR3 totals 13 residues. This sample's time point: peripheral blood 6 weeks after treatment start. Disease in patients was locally advanced or metastatic urothelial carcinoma. Sequencing was performed with immunoSEQ multiplex PCR; in TCRdb, only in-frame clones are kept and a portion is missing. The table shows 45,000 to 60,000 clones, with more than 75% occurring only once. J is TRBJ1-1 and V is TRBV5-1; D uncertain. The origin of this receptor is a man aged 60 to 69 with urothelial cancer. The sequencing used PBMCs, collected around atezolizumab (anti-PD-L1) treatment. The CDR3 reads CASSTRENTEAFF. Written as DNA, the CDR3 is TGCGCCAGCAGCACCCGAGAGAACACTGAAGCTTTCTTT.